The 28 T cell receptor beta chains given below trace back to one sample, sequenced in a study of T cells after yellow fever vaccination. TCRdb used MiXCR to reprocess the 5' RACE reads, holding one entry per CDR3 protein. The data show approximately 550,000 distinct CDR3 sequences, with about 19% seen just once and around 15% held by the top ten. Specimen: PBMCs, collected 15 days after the yellow fever booster vaccination. Receptors originate from a man aged 25 to 40 who received the YFV17D yellow fever vaccine.

J is TRBJ2-7 and V is TRBV15, with 7 positions matching TRBD2. J gave up 6 bases and V 0 bases, and 2 bases lay outside the gene matches. Germline values: CDR1 LNHNV, CDR2 YYDKDF (reference sequence). This CDR3 region has 13 residues. The CDR3 nucleotides are TGTGCCACCAGCAGAGAAGCGGGAAGCGAGCAGTACTTC. Translation: CATSREAGSEQYF. Drawing the rest from reference TRBV15 and TRBJ2-7, the complete variable domain is DAMVIQNPRYQVTQFGKPVTLSCSQTLNHNVMYWYQQKSSQAPKLLFHYYDKDFNNEADTPDNFQSRRPNTSFCFLDIRSPGLGDTAMYLCATSREAGSEQYFGPGTRLTVT.

Regarding this clonotype: A clone one base away is much larger, so this may be a read error. This chain uses TRBV3-1 with TRBJ2-7, with 9 bases aligning to TRBD2. The CDR3 has 16 residues. With 3 bases clipped from V and 11 bases from J, the junction kept 17 bases outside the gene matches. The germline V gene encodes CDR1 LGHDT and CDR2 YNNKEL (reference sequence). In DNA form, the CDR3 reads TGTGCCAGCAGCCAGGCCTGGACTAGCGAGAGAGGGCCGAAGTACTTC. Protein: CASSQAWTSERGPKYF.

The rearrangement uses TRBV7-9 and TRBJ2-1, with 9 positions matching TRBD2. Germline V lookup: CDR1 SEHNR, CDR2 FQNEAQ (reference sequence). The CDR3 consists of 16 residues. The trim removed 1 base at V and 10 bases at J, leaving 11 bases unmatched. The CDR3 DNA reads TGTGCCAGCAGCTTAGTTGGCGGGAGGGCCATGCTCGAGCAGTTCTTC. Its protein product is CASSLVGGRAMLEQFF.

This sequence joins TRBV20-1 and TRBJ2-1; 8 nucleotides line up with TRBD2. Germline CDR1 is DFQATT and CDR2 is SNEGSKA (reference sequence). This CDR3 comprises 14 residues. Trimming removed 3 bases from V and 8 bases from J; junction bases left unmatched: 9. CDR3 DNA sequence: TGCAGTGCTAGGAAACTAGCGGAGCCCTATGAGCAGTTCTTC. Its translation: CSARKLAEPYEQFF.

The chain is built from TRBV11-2 and TRBJ1-3, with 9 bases matching TRBD1. Trimming at V came to 5 bases and at J to 5 bases, leaving 10 bases not matched to a gene. The CDR3 has 16 residues. Per germline, CDR1 SGHAT and CDR2 FQNNGV. The CDR3 DNA is TGTGCCAGCAGCAAACAGGGGGCTATTTCTAGAAACACCATATATTTT. This codes for CASSKQGAISRNTIYF.

This chain uses TRBV20-1 with TRBJ2-5, with 10 bases identical to TRBD1. Germline trimming cut 6 bases from V and 4 bases from J; bases unmatched to any gene: 2. Germline-derived CDR1 and CDR2 are DFQATT and SNEGSKA (reference sequence). CDR3 length: 12 residues. Here the CDR3 DNA reads TGCAGTGCCCGGACAGGGGGAGAGACCCAGTACTTC. As protein: CSARTGGETQYF.

The chain employs TRBV6-5 and TRBJ2-3; D gene uncertain. Between the trimmed V and J ends, which lost 2 bases and 5 bases, there was a span of 14 bases. The CDR3 has 15 residues. Looked up from germline, CDR1 is MNHEY and CDR2 is SVGAGI. The CDR3 loop reads CASSYGEEGLDTQYF. CDR3 in DNA: TGTGCCAGCAGTTACGGGGAAGAAGGCTTAGATACGCAGTATTTT.

This clonotype was counted only a few times. The V gene is TRBV28, the J gene TRBJ2-1; D perhaps matches TRBD1 (5 bases). V shed 10 bases and J shed 7 bases, with 17 bases lying between them. The CDR3 consists of 13 residues. From germline, CDR1 is MDHEN and CDR2 SYDVKM. CDR3 sequence (DNA): TGTGCCACCTCGGCGCAGGGTTGGAATGAGCAGTTCTTC. Protein: CATSAQGWNEQFF.

The V and J genes are TRBV6-6 and TRBJ2-1; possibly TRBD2 for D (6 bases). Germline-derived CDR1 and CDR2 are MNHNY and SVGAGI (reference sequence). V lost 8 bases to trimming and J lost 8 bases, with 7 bases between them. CDR3 size: 10 residues. CDR3 DNA: TGTGCCAGCGGGGAGGATGAGCAGTTCTTC. Protein sequence: CASGEDEQFF.

There are a few counts of this clonotype. The V and J genes are TRBV10-3 and TRBJ2-7; the D gene is possibly TRBD2 (6 bases). V shed 2 bases and J shed 5 bases, with 13 bases lying between them. This CDR3 is 14 amino acids long. Germline V gene lookup returns CDR1 ENHRY and CDR2 SYGVKD. CDR3 protein: CAISEQLTSDEQYF. The CDR3 bases are TGTGCCATCAGTGAGCAACTGACTAGTGACGAGCAGTACTTC.

The CDR3: CSVDPGQGAGYNEQFF. The CDR3 DNA sequence: TGCAGCGTAGACCCGGGACAGGGGGCTGGCTACAATGAGCAGTTCTTC. The chain recombines TRBV29-1 with TRBJ2-1, with 12 nucleotides matching TRBD1. Looked up from germline, CDR1 is SQVTM and CDR2 is ANQGSEA. V was clipped by 6 bases and J by 3 bases; unmatched bases: 9. The CDR3 sequence is 16 residues long.

This clonotype was detected only a few times. V is TRBV9 and J is TRBJ2-2; TRBD1 matches at 11 bases. Germline trimming cut 4 bases from V and 6 bases from J; bases unmatched to any gene: 8. CDR1 is SGDLS and CDR2 is YYNGEE in the germline V gene. The CDR3 loop spans 16 amino acids. The CDR3 bases are TGTGCCAGCAGCACGCCCGGGACAGGGGGTGCCGGGGAGCTGTTTTTT. Translating gives CASSTPGTGGAGELFF.

This clonotype was observed a handful of times. DNA of the CDR3: TGTGCCAGCAGACCGGACAGGAACCAAGAGACCCAGTACTTC. Translation: CASRPDRNQETQYF. The rearrangement uses TRBV12-3 or TRBV12-4 and TRBJ2-5, with 7 bases matching TRBD1. The trim removed 6 bases at V and 0 bases at J, leaving 4 bases unmatched. The CDR3 extends over 14 amino acids.

This clonotype was seen a few times. The chain couples TRBV4-2 to TRBJ2-2; D tentatively fits TRBD1 or TRBD2 (5 bases each). The CDR3 runs 15 residues. Deletions cut 10 bases from V and 0 bases from J, with 15 bases between. CDR1 and CDR2 from the germline V gene are LGHNA and YNFKEQ. The CDR3 DNA reads TGTGCCACCAATCCCGGGACGGCGAACACCGGGGAGCTGTTTTTT. Its translation: CATNPGTANTGELFF.

This clonotype appeared a few times. The genes are TRBV5-4 and TRBJ2-1; D unclear. Germline V gives CDR1 SGHNT, CDR2 YYREEE (reference sequence). The CDR3 spans 13 residues. Trimming left V 4 bases short and J 6 bases short, with 11 bases between. The CDR3 sequence is CASSRSTSNEQFF. As DNA, the CDR3 is TGTGCCAGCAGCCGCTCCACGAGCAATGAGCAGTTCTTC.

This clonotype showed up just a few times. The chain is built from TRBV20-1 and TRBJ2-2, with 16 positions matching TRBD2. Per germline, CDR1 DFQATT and CDR2 SNEGSKA (reference sequence). After removal of 0 bases from V and 7 bases from J, the junction contained 5 bases not matched to a gene. This CDR3 comprises 17 residues. CDR3 sequence (DNA): TGCAGTGCTAGAGAGTCCGGGACTAGCGGGAGGGGCGGGGAGCTGTTTTTT. This encodes CSARESGTSGRGGELFF.

A word on this clonotype: The junction shows a germline mismatch at one end, possibly a read error. The chain has TRBV7-7 and TRBJ2-5; D gene unclear. The CDR3 runs 15 residues. Germline loops: CDR1 SSHAT, CDR2 FNYEAQ (reference sequence). The CDR3 loop reads CASSLSLGGQETQYF. The CDR3 coding sequence is TGTGCTAGCAGCTTATCCCTCGGCGGACAAGAGACCCAGTACTTC.

The V call is TRBV12-3 or TRBV12-4, the J call TRBJ2-2; D perhaps matches TRBD2 (6 bases). The CDR3 has 15 amino acids. V was pared by 6 bases and J by 0 bases, with 11 bases between. The DNA for the CDR3 is TGTGCCAGCAGCCGGGACTTTTCGAACACCGGGGAGCTGTTTTTT. Translated: CASSRDFSNTGELFF.

This clonotype appeared a few times. The rearrangement joins TRBV10-2 to TRBJ1-1; D is undetermined. In germline, CDR1 is WSHSY, CDR2 SAAADI. The CDR3 is made up of 13 amino acids. V dropped 0 bases and J dropped 8 bases, with 10 bases sitting between them. CDR3 in DNA: TGCGCCAGCAGTGAGTCCTTCAAGGTAGAAGCTTTCTTT. Its protein is CASSESFKVEAFF.

This rearrangement joins TRBV11-1 to TRBJ2-2, with 8 bases fitting TRBD1. The CDR3 has 18 amino acids. Per germline, CDR1 SGHAT and CDR2 FQDESV (reference sequence). Trimming cost V 5 bases and J 6 bases; bases outside gene matches: 17. This chain's CDR3 is CASSHRQGSLHAPGELFF. The DNA for the CDR3 is TGTGCCAGCAGCCATAGACAGGGGTCGTTACATGCCCCCGGGGAGCTGTTTTTT.

In its sample, this clonotype was seen a few times. The gene calls are TRBV20-1 and TRBJ2-7; possibly TRBD2 for D (5 bases). Trimming stripped 4 bases from V and 4 bases from J, with 8 bases between. The CDR3 has 11 amino acids. Germline loops: CDR1 DFQATT, CDR2 SNEGSKA (reference sequence). The CDR3 coding sequence is TGCAGTGCTAAGAGGGCGTACGAGCAGTACTTC. This encodes CSAKRAYEQYF.

This clonotype has just a few counts. The chain couples TRBV29-1 to TRBJ2-5; TRBD2 matches at 7 bases. Germline V CDR1 and CDR2: SQVTM, ANQGSEA. Trimming at V came to 2 bases and at J to 5 bases, leaving 5 bases not matched to a gene. The CDR3 extends over 13 amino acids. CDR3 sequence: CSVEWGGRETQYF. The CDR3 coding sequence is TGCAGCGTTGAATGGGGGGGTAGGGAGACCCAGTACTTC.

The rearrangement links TRBV11-2 to TRBJ2-7, with a tentative D call TRBD2 (6 bases). V was trimmed by 5 bases and J by 0 bases, leaving 20 bases between them. CDR1 SGHAT and CDR2 FQNNGV come from the germline V gene. The CDR3 extends over 17 amino acids. CDR3 nucleotides: TGTGCCAGCAGCCGCGGGGCTAACAGAGGGACCTCCTACGAGCAGTACTTC. This gives the protein CASSRGANRGTSYEQYF.

The chain couples TRBV5-1 to TRBJ2-7; TRBD2 matches 9 bases. This CDR3 is 17 amino acids long. Germline V gene data show CDR1 as SGHRS and CDR2 as YFSETQ. V was pared by 2 bases and J by 4 bases, with 13 bases of the junction left unmatched. The CDR3 spells CASSFGIAPGLAYEQYF. Written as DNA, the CDR3 is TGCGCCAGCAGCTTTGGCATAGCGCCGGGACTAGCTTACGAGCAGTACTTC.

This clonotype has a handful of counts. The chain has TRBV20-1 and TRBJ2-2; no definite D call. The V gene's germline CDR1 is DFQATT and CDR2 SNEGSKA (reference sequence). V was pared by 6 bases and J by 0 bases, with 8 bases between. The CDR3 runs 13 residues. The CDR3 DNA reads as TGCAGTGCCCCCGGACCGAACACCGGGGAGCTGTTTTTT. Encoded protein: CSAPGPNTGELFF.

This clonotype was detected a few times. The chain recombines TRBV5-6 with TRBJ1-2, with a possible D match to TRBD1 (6 bases). Germline V gene data show CDR1 as SGHDT and CDR2 as YYEEEE. The CDR3 length is 15 residues. V lost 4 bases and J lost 3, with 16 bases in between. For the CDR3, the DNA is TGTGCCAGCAGCGGTCGACAGGAGATTGACTATGGCTACACCTTC. Amino acids: CASSGRQEIDYGYTF.

With respect to this clonotype: A junction end diverges from the germline sequence, so it may reflect a read error. The genes are TRBV9 and TRBJ1-3; D remains ambiguous. The CDR3 consists of 14 residues. Germline CDR1 SGDLS, CDR2 YYNGEE. The CDR3 loop reads CASGVEPSGNTIYF. In DNA form, the CDR3 reads TGTGCCAGCGGCGTAGAGCCCTCTGGAAACACCATATATTTT.

There are many counts of this clonotype. One end of the junction is discordant with germline, which a read error may explain. The chain recombines TRBV7-9 with TRBJ2-7, with D perhaps TRBD1 or TRBD2 (6 bases each). The CDR3 sequence is 15 residues long. The germline V gene encodes CDR1 SEHNR and CDR2 FQNEAQ (reference sequence). In DNA, the CDR3 is TGTGCCAGCAGTTTAGGGGGGACAAGGGCCTACGAGCAGTACTTC. Its translation is CASSLGGTRAYEQYF. The whole variable domain, remainder taken from reference TRBV7-9 and TRBJ2-7, is DTGVSQNPRHKITKRGQNVTFRCDPISEHNRLYWYRQTLGQGPEFLTYFQNEAQLEKSRLLSDRFSAERPKGSFSTLEIQRTEQGDSAMYLCASSLGGTRAYEQYFGPGTRLTVT.